The rows below give T cell receptor beta chains drawn from one sample of a study of cytomegalovirus exposure and HLA in healthy donors. Libraries were prepared by immunoSEQ multiplex PCR; TCRdb keeps only in-frame clonotypes and omits some of them. Of 85,000 to 100,000 clones in the sample, about 76% were seen once. The sample comprised PBMCs. These receptor sequences come from a man aged 35 to 55 in good health and CMV-seropositive. Each CDR3 is given with its conserved first and last residue. The D gene is left open where the match is weak. Size is stated for part of the rows, as once, few or many counts, or as a class when the clone is expanded.

size	V	J	D	DNA	CDR3
NA	TRBV27	TRBJ2-1	NA	TGTGCCAGCAGTTTAAGAGGAAACAATGAGCAGTTCTTC	CASSLRGNNEQFF
NA	TRBV7-2	TRBJ2-1	TRBD2	TGTGCCAGCAGCTATATAGCGGGGCAATACAATGAGCAGTTCTTC	CASSYIAGQYNEQFF
NA	TRBV19	TRBJ1-2	NA	TGTGCCAGTAGTACCCAACTCCAGGGGAACTATGGCTACACCTTC	CASSTQLQGNYGYTF
NA	TRBV19	TRBJ1-3	NA	TGTGCCAGTAGCCCTGGGGGACACCTCTCTGGAAACACCATATATTTT	CASSPGGHLSGNTIYF
NA	TRBV11-3	TRBJ2-5	NA	TGTGCCAGCAGCTTAGATGGCAGGGCTGGAGAGACCCAGTACTTC	CASSLDGRAGETQYF
NA	TRBV7-8	TRBJ2-3	TRBD2	TGTGCCAGCAGCTCGCCGGGGGGTAGCACAGATACGCAGTATTTT	CASSSPGGSTDTQYF
NA	TRBV5-1	TRBJ2-2	TRBD1	TGCGCCAGCAGCATCGGGACAGCTGCCACCGGGGAGCTGTTTTTT	CASSIGTAATGELFF
NA	TRBV20-1	TRBJ2-1	NA	TGCAGTGCTAGAGTCGATGAGCAGTTCTTC	CSARVDEQFF
NA	TRBV5-1	TRBJ2-3	NA	TGCGCCAGCCGCAGGGATAGCACAGATACGCAGTATTTT	CASRRDSTDTQYF
NA	TRBV5-1	TRBJ2-7	TRBD1	TGCGCCAGCAGCTTGGGGATGGACAGGGTCTACGAGCAGTACTTC	CASSLGMDRVYEQYF
few	TRBV6-5	TRBJ1-3	NA	TGTGCCAGCAGTTACGGGGGGGTCTCTGGAAACACCATATATTTT	CASSYGGVSGNTIYF
NA	TRBV19	TRBJ1-1	TRBD1	TGTGCCAGTATACGGACAGGTAGGGACACTGAAGCTTTCTTT	CASIRTGRDTEAFF
few	TRBV28	TRBJ2-7	TRBD1	TGTGCCAGCAGTTTGTGGGGACAGGGAAGCCTGGAGCAGTACTTC	CASSLWGQGSLEQYF
NA	TRBV2	TRBJ2-7	TRBD2	TGTGCCAGCAGCCTCGCGGGGGGCCCCTACGAGCAGTACTTC	CASSLAGGPYEQYF
few	TRBV4-1	TRBJ2-3	NA	TGCGCCAGCAGCCAACGGGTCACAGATACGCAGTATTTT	CASSQRVTDTQYF
few	TRBV7-7	TRBJ2-3	NA	TGTGCTAGCAGCCCCACAGGATCACTCACAGATACGCAGTATTTT	CASSPTGSLTDTQYF
NA	TRBV7-2	TRBJ2-2	NA	TGTGCCAGCAGCCCAAACAGGAACACCGGGGAGCTGTTTTTT	CASSPNRNTGELFF
NA	TRBV5-1	TRBJ2-5	NA	TGCGCCAGCAGGAGAGGGGACTTCAGCCAAGAGACCCAGTACTTC	CASRRGDFSQETQYF
NA	TRBV9	TRBJ2-1	TRBD2	TGTGCCAGCACCAGGACTAGCGGGAGGGCCTACAATGAGCAGTTCTTC	CASTRTSGRAYNEQFF
NA	TRBV6-1	TRBJ2-7	NA	TGTGCCAGCAGTGAGTTTATGGGGGCTCCCTACGAGCAGTACTTC	CASSEFMGAPYEQYF
few	TRBV7-9	TRBJ1-6	TRBD1	TGTGCCAGCAGCCAGGCGGGACAGGGGAACAATTCACCCCTCCACTTT	CASSQAGQGNNSPLHF
NA	TRBV7-2	TRBJ2-6	TRBD1	TGTGCCAGCAGGTTTCGAGGGGGCGGGTCTGGGGCCAACGTCCTGACTTTC	CASRFRGGGSGANVLTF
NA	TRBV29-1	TRBJ2-7	NA	TGCAGCGTTGGCCCTAGATCCTACGAGCAGTACTTC	CSVGPRSYEQYF
NA	TRBV5-1	TRBJ2-3	TRBD2	TGCGCCAGCAGCCAGAGCGGGGACCCCACAGATACGCAGTATTTT	CASSQSGDPTDTQYF
NA	TRBV15	TRBJ1-2	TRBD1	TGTGCCACCAGCGCACGACAGGGCCGGCCTAGCGGCTACACCTTC	CATSARQGRPSGYTF
NA	TRBV19	TRBJ2-7	NA	TGTGCCAGTATGGACAGAAACTCCTACGAGCAGTACTTC	CASMDRNSYEQYF
NA	TRBV4-1	TRBJ2-4	NA	TGCGCCAGCAGCCAAAATACGGGCATTCAGTACTTC	CASSQNTGIQYF
NA	TRBV7-2	TRBJ2-2	TRBD2	TGTGCCAGCAGCTTAGTCATTTCGGGAGGGACCGGGGAGCTGTTTTTT	CASSLVISGGTGELFF
few	TRBV28	TRBJ2-7	NA	TGTGCCAGCAGTTTCCCCCGGCAGACAACCTCCTACGAGCAGTACTTC	CASSFPRQTTSYEQYF
NA	TRBV29-1	TRBJ2-1	NA	TGCAGCGCCCGTACGGGCTCCTACAATGAGCAGTTCTTC	CSARTGSYNEQFF
NA	TRBV7-9	TRBJ1-1	TRBD1	TGTGCCAGCAGCCCTCAGACAGGGTGTAGAGCTTTCTTT	CASSPQTGCRAFF
NA	TRBV28	TRBJ2-2	NA	TGTGCCAGCAGCTTCAGGGCAGAAAACACCGGGGAGCTGTTTTTT	CASSFRAENTGELFF
medium-sized	TRBV7-9	TRBJ2-3	NA	TGTGCCAGCAGCTTCCTAGGAGATACGCAGTATTTT	CASSFLGDTQYF
NA	TRBV29-1	TRBJ1-1	NA	TGCAGCGTTGGTCGGGGGGCGCGCACTGAAGCTTTCTTT	CSVGRGARTEAFF
few	TRBV7-3	TRBJ1-1	NA	TGTGCCAGCAGCTCAAGACAGCTCACTGAAGCTTTCTTT	CASSSRQLTEAFF
NA	TRBV4-1	TRBJ2-7	TRBD1	TGCGCCAGCAGCCCGGGACAGGGGGTTGACTACGAGCAGTACTTC	CASSPGQGVDYEQYF
NA	TRBV14	TRBJ2-5	NA	TGTGCCAGCAGCTCCACCAGGGAAGGGACCCAGTACTTC	CASSSTREGTQYF
NA	TRBV27	TRBJ2-2	NA	TGTGCCAGCAGTCCCCTAAATGTCCACACCGGGGAGCTGTTTTTT	CASSPLNVHTGELFF
NA	TRBV6-1	TRBJ2-5	TRBD1	TGTGCCAGCAGTGGGGGACAGCGAGGGACCCAGTACTTC	CASSGGQRGTQYF
NA	TRBV6-1	TRBJ2-1	NA	TGTGCCAGCAGTGAAGTAGGGGATGAGCAGTTCTTC	CASSEVGDEQFF
NA	TRBV18	TRBJ2-3	NA	TGTGCCAGCTCAGCACGACAAAGCACAGATACGCAGTATTTT	CASSARQSTDTQYF
NA	TRBV6-6	TRBJ1-1	TRBD1	TGTGCCAGCAGTCCAGACAGGGGTGGGGCTTTCTTT	CASSPDRGGAFF
NA	TRBV4-3	TRBJ2-1	TRBD2	TGCGCCAGCAGCCAAGAACCCAGTGGGGCTGCGGGAGGGATGTACAATGAGCAGTTCTTC	CASSQEPSGAAGGMYNEQFF
NA	TRBV6-5	TRBJ2-3	NA	TGTGCCAGCAGTTCCGCTAGCGTGCATACGCAGTATTTT	CASSSASVHTQYF
NA	TRBV6-1	TRBJ2-7	TRBD2	TGTGCCAGCGCGCTAGCGGATTTATACGAGCAGTACTTC	CASALADLYEQYF
few	TRBV10-3	TRBJ2-2	TRBD2	TGTGCCATCAGTGAGCGATTAGCGGGGCCCACCGGGGAGCTGTTTTTT	CAISERLAGPTGELFF
few	TRBV9	TRBJ1-2	TRBD1	TGTGCCAGCAGAAGTAGCGGTTCAGGGGGAAACTATGGCTACACCTTC	CASRSSGSGGNYGYTF
NA	TRBV14	TRBJ2-3	TRBD2	TGTGCCAGCAGCCAATGGGGACTAGCGGGAGTCACAGATACGCAGTATTTT	CASSQWGLAGVTDTQYF
NA	TRBV28	TRBJ1-5	NA	TGTGCCAGCAGTTTTGCAGGGAGGAGGTGGGAGCCCCAGCATTTT	CASSFAGRRWEPQHF
NA	TRBV10-3	TRBJ1-5	NA	TGTGCCATCAGTGAGTCAAGTCTCCTCGGGACAAGCAATCAGCCCCAGCATTTT	CAISESSLLGTSNQPQHF
NA	TRBV4-3	TRBJ2-3	TRBD2	TGCGCCAGCAGCCAAGCTGGAGCGGGGAAGGGAGATACGCAGTATTTT	CASSQAGAGKGDTQYF
few	TRBV19	TRBJ2-7	TRBD1	TGTGCCAGTAGTACCCGACAGGGAAGGGGCGAGCAGTACTTC	CASSTRQGRGEQYF
NA	TRBV13	TRBJ2-7	TRBD1	TGTGCCAGCGGTGACAGGGTCGCCTACGAGCAGTACTTC	CASGDRVAYEQYF
NA	TRBV5-6	TRBJ1-1	TRBD1	TGTGCCAGCAGCTGGGGCAGGGGGTACGGCACTGAAGCTTTCTTT	CASSWGRGYGTEAFF